The entry that follows covers one T cell receptor beta chain sequence. Its antigen is not identified. V was cut by 7 bases and J by 0 bases, with 10 bases left in between. The CDR3 spans 14 residues. Per the germline V gene, CDR1 is MGHRA and CDR2 is YSYEKL. This record comes from a study of T cells after yellow fever vaccination. Findings and limits, study-wide: Most primary-vaccination clones recurred post-booster (under 98% CD4, roughly 91% CD8).

TCRdb used MiXCR to reprocess the 5' RACE reads, holding one entry per CDR3 protein. The repertoire holds some 340,000 distinct CDR3 sequences, with about 4% as singletons. This TCR derives from a man aged 18 to 29 who received the YFV17D yellow fever vaccine. The starting material was PBMCs, obtained 5 days after the yellow fever booster vaccination. V usage is TRBV4-1 and J usage is TRBJ2-1, with D tentatively TRBD2 (5 bases). The CDR3 spells CASTLGNSYNEQFF. In DNA form, the CDR3 reads TGCGCCAGCACCCTCGGGAACTCCTACAATGAGCAGTTCTTC.